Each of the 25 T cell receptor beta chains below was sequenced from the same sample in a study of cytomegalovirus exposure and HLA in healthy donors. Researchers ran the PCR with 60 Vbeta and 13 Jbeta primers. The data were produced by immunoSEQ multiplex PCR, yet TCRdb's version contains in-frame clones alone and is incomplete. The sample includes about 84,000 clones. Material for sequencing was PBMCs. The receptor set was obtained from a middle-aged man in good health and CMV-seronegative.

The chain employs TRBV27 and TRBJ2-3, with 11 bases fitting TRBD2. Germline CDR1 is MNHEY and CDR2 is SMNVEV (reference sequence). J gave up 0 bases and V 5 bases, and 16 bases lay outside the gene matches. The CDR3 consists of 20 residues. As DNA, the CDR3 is TGTGCCAGCAGTCGATCGGGACTAGCGGTAGCATACACTAGCACAGATACGCAGTATTTT. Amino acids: CASSRSGLAVAYTSTDTQYF.

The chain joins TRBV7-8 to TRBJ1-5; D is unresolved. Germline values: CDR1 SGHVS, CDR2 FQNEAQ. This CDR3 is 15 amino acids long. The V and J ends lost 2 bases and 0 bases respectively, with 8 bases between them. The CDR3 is CASSLSEVSNQPQHF. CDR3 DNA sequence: TGTGCCAGCAGCTTATCGGAGGTTAGCAATCAGCCCCAGCATTTT.

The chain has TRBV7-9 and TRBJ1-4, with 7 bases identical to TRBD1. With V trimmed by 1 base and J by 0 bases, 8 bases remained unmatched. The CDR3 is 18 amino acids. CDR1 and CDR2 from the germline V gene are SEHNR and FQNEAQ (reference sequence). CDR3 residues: CASSLVWQGVSTNEKLFF. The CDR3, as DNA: TGTGCCAGCAGCTTAGTCTGGCAGGGGGTTTCAACTAATGAAAAACTGTTTTTT.

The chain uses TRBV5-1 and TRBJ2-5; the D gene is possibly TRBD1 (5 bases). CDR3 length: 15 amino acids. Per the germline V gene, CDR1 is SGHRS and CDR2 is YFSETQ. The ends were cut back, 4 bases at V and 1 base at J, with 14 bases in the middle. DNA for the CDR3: TGCGCCAGCAGCAGTGGCCAGGGTCCCCAAGAGACCCAGTACTTC. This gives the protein CASSSGQGPQETQYF.

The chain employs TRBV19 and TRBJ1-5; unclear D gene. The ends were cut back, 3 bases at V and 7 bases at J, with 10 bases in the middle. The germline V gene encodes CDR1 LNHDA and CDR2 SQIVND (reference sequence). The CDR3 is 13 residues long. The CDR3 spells CASSIGPGQPQHF. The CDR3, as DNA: TGTGCCAGTAGTATCGGCCCGGGGCAGCCCCAGCATTTT.

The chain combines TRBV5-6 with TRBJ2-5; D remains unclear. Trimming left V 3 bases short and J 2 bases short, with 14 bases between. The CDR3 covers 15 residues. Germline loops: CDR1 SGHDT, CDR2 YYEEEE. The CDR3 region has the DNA TGTGCCAGCAGCTCCATCCGGAGAGTACAAGAGACCCAGTACTTC. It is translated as CASSSIRRVQETQYF.

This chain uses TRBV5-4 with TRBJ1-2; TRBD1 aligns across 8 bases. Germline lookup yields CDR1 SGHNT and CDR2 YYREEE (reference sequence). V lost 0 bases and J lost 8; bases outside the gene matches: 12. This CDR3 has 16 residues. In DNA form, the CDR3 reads TGTGCCAGCAGCTTGGAGGTGGTCCAGGGGGCGCGGGGCTACACCTTC. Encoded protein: CASSLEVVQGARGYTF.

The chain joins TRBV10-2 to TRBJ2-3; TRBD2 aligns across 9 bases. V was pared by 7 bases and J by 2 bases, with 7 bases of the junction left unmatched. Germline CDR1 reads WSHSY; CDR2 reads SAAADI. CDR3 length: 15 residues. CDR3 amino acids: CASNKRGDPTDTQYF. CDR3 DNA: TGCGCCAGCAACAAGCGGGGGGACCCCACAGATACGCAGTATTTT.

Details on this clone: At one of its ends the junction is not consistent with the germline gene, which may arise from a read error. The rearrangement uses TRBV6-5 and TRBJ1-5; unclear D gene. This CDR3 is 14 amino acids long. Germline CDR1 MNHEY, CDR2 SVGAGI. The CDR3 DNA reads TGTGCCAGCGGTTACGGGCCTAGCAATCAGCCCCAGCATTTT. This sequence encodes CASGYGPSNQPQHF.

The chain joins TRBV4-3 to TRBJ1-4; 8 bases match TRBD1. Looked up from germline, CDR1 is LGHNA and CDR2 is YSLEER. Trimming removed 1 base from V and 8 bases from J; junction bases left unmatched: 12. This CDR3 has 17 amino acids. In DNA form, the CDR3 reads TGCGCCAGCAGCCAAGTTACTTACAGGGGGATGGGAGAAAAACTGTTTTTT. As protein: CASSQVTYRGMGEKLFF.

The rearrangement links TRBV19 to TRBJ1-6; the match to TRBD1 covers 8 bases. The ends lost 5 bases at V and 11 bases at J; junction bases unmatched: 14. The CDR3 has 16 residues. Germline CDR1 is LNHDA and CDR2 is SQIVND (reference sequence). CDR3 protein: CASSARQGMGKPPLHF. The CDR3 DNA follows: TGTGCCAGTAGTGCCCGACAGGGGATGGGAAAGCCACCCCTCCACTTT.

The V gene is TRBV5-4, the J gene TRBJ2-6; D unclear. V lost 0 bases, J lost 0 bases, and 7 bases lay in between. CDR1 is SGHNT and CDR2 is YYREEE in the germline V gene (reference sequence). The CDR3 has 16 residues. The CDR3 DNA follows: TGTGCCAGCAGCTTGGGCGGCGGCTCTGGGGCCAACGTCCTGACTTTC. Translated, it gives CASSLGGGSGANVLTF.

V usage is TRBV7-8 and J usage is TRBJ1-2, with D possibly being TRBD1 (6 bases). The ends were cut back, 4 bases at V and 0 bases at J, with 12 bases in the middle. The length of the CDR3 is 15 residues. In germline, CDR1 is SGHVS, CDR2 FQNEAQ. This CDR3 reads CASSSRQAANYGYTF. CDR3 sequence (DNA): TGTGCCAGCAGCTCCCGACAGGCCGCTAACTATGGCTACACCTTC.

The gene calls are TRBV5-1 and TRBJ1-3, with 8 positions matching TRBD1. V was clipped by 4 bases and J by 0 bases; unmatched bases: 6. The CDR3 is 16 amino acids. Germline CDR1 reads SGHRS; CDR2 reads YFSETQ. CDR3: CASSLGQGSSGNTIYF. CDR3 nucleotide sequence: TGCGCCAGCAGCCTAGGACAGGGAAGCTCTGGAAACACCATATATTTT.

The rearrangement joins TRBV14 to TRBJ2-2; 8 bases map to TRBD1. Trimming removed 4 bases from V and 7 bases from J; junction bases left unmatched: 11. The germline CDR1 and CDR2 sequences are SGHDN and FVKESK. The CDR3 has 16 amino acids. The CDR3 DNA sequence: TGTGCCAGCAGCCCCTTAAAGCAGGGGGCTAGCGGGGAGCTGTTTTTT. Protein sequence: CASSPLKQGASGELFF.

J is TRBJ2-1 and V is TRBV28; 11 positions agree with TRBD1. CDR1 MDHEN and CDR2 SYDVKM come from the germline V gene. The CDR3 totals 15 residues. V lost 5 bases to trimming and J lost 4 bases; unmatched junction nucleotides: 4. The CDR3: CASSVGQGAYNEQFF. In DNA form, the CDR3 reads TGTGCCAGCAGTGTAGGACAGGGGGCGTACAATGAGCAGTTCTTC.

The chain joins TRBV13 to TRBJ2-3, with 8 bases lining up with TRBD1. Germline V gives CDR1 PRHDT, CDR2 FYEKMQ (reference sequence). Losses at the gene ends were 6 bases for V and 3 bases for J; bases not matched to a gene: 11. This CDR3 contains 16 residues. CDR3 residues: CASSRQGSSLTDTQYF. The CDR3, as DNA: TGTGCCAGCAGTCGACAGGGGAGTAGTCTAACAGATACGCAGTATTTT.

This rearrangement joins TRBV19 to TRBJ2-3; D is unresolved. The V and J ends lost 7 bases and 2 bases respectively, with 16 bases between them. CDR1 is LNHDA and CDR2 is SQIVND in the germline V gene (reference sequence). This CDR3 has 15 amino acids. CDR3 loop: CASIRKAHSTDTQYF. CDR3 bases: TGTGCCAGTATCAGAAAAGCGCATTCCACAGATACGCAGTATTTT.

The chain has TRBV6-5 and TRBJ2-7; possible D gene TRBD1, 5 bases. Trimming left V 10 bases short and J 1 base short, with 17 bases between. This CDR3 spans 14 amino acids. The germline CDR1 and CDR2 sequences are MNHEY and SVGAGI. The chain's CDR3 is CAIRLDRTSYEQYF. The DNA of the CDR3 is TGTGCCATCCGGTTAGACAGAACTTCCTACGAGCAGTACTTC.

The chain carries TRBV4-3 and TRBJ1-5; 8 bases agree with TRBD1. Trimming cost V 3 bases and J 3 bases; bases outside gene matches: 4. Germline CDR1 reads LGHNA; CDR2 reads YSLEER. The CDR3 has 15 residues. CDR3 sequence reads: CASSHGQGTNQPQHF. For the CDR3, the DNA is TGCGCCAGCAGCCACGGACAGGGAACCAATCAGCCCCAGCATTTT.

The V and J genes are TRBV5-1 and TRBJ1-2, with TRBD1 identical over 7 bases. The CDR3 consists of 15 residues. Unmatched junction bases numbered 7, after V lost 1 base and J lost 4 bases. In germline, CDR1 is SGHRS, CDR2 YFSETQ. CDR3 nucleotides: TGCGCCAGCAGCTTGACCCTCGGACAGGTCTATGGCTACACCTTC. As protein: CASSLTLGQVYGYTF.

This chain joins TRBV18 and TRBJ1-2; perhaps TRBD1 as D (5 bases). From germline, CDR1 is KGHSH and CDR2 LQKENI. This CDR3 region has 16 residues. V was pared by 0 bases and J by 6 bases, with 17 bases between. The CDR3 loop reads CASSPPSLRGINGYTF. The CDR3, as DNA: TGTGCCAGCTCACCACCTTCCTTAAGGGGAATTAATGGCTACACCTTC.

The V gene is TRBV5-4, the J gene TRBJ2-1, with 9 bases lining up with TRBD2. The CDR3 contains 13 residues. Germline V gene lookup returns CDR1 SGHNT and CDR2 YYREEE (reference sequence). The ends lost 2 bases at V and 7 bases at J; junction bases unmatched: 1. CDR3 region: CASSLTSGNEQFF. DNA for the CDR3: TGTGCCAGCAGCTTAACTAGCGGGAATGAGCAGTTCTTC. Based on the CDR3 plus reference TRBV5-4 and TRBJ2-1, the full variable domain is ETGVTQSPTHLIKTRGQQVTLRCSSQSGHNTVSWYQQALGQGPQFIFQYYREEENGRGNFPPRFSGLQFPNYSSELNVNALELDDSALYLCASSLTSGNEQFFGPGTRLTVL.

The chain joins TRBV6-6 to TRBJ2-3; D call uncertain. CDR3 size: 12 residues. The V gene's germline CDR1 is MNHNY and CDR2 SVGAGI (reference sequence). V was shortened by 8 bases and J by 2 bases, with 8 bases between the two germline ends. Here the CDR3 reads CASEEYTDTQYF. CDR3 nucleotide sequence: TGTGCCAGCGAGGAGTACACAGATACGCAGTATTTT.

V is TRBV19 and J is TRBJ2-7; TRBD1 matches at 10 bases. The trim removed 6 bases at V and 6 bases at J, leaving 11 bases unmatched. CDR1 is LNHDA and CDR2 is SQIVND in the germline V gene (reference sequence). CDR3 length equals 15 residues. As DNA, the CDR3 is TGTGCCAGTAGGGGGACAGGGGCCCGTCGCTTCGAGCAGTACTTC. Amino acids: CASRGTGARRFEQYF.